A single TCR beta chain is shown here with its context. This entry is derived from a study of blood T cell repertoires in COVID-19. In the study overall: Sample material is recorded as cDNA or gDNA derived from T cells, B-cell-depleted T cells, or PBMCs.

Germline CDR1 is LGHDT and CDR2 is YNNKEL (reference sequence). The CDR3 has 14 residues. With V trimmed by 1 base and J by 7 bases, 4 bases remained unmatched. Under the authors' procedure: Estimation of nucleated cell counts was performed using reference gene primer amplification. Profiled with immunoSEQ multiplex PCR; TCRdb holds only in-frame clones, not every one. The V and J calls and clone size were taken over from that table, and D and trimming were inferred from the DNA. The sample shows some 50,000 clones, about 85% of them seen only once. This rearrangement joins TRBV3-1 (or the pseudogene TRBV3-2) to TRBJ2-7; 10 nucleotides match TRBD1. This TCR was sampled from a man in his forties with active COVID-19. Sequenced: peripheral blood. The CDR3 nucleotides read TGTGCCAGCAGCCAAGTGACAGGGGGCTGGGAGCAGTACTTC. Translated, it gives CASSQVTGGWEQYF.